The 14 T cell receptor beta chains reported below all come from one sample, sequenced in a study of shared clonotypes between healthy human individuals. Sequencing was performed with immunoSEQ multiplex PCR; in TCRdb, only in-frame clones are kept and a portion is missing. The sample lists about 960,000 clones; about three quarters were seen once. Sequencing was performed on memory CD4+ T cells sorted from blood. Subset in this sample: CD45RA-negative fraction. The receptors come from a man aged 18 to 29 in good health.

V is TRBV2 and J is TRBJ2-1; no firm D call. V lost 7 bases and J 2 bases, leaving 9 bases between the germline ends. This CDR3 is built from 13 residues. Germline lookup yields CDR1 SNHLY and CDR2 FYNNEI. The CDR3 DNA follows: TGTGCCAGCAACGCAAACCCCTACAATGAGCAGTTCTTC. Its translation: CASNANPYNEQFF.

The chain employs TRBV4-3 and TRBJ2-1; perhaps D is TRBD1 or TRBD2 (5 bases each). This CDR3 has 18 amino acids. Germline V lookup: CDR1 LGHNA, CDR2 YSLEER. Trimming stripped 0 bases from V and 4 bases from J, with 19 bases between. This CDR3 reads CASSQETGWGRIYNEQFF. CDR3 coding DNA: TGCGCCAGCAGCCAAGAAACAGGTTGGGGACGCATTTACAATGAGCAGTTCTTC.

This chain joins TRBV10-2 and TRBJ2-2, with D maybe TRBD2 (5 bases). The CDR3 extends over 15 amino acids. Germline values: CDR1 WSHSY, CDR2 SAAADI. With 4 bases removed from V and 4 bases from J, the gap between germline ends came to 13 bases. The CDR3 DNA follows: TGCGCCAGCAGTGGGACTGTTGGTGTCACCGGGGAGCTGTTTTTT. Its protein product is CASSGTVGVTGELFF.

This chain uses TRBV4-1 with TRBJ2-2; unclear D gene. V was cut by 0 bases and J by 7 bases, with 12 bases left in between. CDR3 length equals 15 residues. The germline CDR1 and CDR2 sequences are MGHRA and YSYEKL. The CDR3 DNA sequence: TGCGCCAGCAGCCAAGAGGAAGGTCGTAGCGGGGAGCTGTTTTTT. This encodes CASSQEEGRSGELFF.

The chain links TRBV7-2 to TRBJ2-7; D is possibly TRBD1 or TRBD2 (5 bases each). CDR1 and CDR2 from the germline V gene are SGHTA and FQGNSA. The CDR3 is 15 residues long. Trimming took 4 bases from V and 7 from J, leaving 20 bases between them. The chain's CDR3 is CASSSPTVGWGEQYF. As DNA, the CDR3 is TGTGCCAGCAGCTCACCCACGGTTGGGTGGGGGGAGCAGTACTTC.

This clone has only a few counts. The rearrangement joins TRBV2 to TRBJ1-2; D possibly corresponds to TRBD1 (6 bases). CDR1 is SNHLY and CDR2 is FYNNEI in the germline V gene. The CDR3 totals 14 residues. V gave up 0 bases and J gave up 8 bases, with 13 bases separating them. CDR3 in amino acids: CASSEAGGVKGYTF. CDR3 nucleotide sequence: TGTGCCAGCAGTGAAGCAGGGGGGGTAAAAGGCTACACCTTC.

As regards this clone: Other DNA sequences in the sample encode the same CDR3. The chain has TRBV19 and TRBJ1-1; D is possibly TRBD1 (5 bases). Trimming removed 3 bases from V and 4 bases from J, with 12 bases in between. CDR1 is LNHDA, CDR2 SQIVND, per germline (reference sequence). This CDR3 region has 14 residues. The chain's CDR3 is CASSIGRVGTEAFF. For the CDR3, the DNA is TGTGCCAGTAGTATTGGCAGGGTGGGCACTGAAGCTTTCTTT.

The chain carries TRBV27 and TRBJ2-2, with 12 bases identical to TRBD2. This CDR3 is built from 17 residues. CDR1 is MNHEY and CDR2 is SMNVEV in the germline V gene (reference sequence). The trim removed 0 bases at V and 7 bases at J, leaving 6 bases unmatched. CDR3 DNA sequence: TGTGCCAGCAGTTTATCCCCCGGACTAGCGGGGATCGGGGAGCTGTTTTTT. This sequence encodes CASSLSPGLAGIGELFF.

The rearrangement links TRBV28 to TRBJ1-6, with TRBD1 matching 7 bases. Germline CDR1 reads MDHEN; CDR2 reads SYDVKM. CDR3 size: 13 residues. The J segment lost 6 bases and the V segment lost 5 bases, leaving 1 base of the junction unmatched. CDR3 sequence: CASSRDSNSPLHF. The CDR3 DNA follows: TGTGCCAGCAGTAGGGACAGTAATTCACCCCTCCACTTT.

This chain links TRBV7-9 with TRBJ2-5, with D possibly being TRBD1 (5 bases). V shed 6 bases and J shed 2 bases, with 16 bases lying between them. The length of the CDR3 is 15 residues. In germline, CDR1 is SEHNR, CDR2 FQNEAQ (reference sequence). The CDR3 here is CASRADKGNQETQYF. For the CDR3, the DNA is TGTGCCAGCAGGGCGGACAAGGGGAATCAAGAGACCCAGTACTTC.

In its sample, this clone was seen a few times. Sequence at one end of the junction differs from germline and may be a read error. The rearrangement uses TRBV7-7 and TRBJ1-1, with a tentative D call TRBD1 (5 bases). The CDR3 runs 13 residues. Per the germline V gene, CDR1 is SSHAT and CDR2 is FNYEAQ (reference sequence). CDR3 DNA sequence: TGTGCTAGCAGCGAGGGGTACGCCACTGAAGCTTTCTTT. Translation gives CASSEGYATEAFF.

CDR3 sequence: CASRGQTVNYGYTF. The CDR3, as DNA: TGTGCCAGTAGGGGACAGACGGTTAACTATGGCTACACCTTC. This chain links TRBV19 with TRBJ1-2; the match to TRBD1 covers 7 bases. Germline trimming cut 6 bases from V and 1 base from J; bases unmatched to any gene: 5. The CDR3 is 14 amino acids. The V gene's germline CDR1 is LNHDA and CDR2 SQIVND (reference sequence).

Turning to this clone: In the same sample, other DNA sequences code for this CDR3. The CDR3 sequence is CASSLAGGETQYF. The CDR3 DNA reads TGCGCCAGCAGCTTGGCGGGAGGAGAGACCCAGTACTTC. This chain uses TRBV5-1 with TRBJ2-5; 7 bases are a match to TRBD2. CDR1 is SGHRS and CDR2 is YFSETQ in the germline V gene. The length of the CDR3 is 13 residues. Losses at the gene ends were 0 bases for V and 4 bases for J; bases not matched to a gene: 0.

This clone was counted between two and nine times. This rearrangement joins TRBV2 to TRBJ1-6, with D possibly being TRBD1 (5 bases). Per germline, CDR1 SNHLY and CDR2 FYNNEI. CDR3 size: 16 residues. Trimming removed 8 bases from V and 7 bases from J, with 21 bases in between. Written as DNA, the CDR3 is TGTGCCAGCGGTAACGGGGGTGCGCCTAGGAATTCACCCCTCCACTTT. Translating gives CASGNGGAPRNSPLHF.